This record concerns one T cell receptor beta chain sequence. Its specificity is unknown. This entry comes from a study of T cell responses to AZD1222 COVID-19 vaccine. Study in general: Second-dose recipients at about 4 or about 12 weeks were treated as one pooled group.

Findings of the study overall: Targeting of unmutated variant regions was reportedly seen in nearly half of spike-specific TCRs.

Trimming at V came to 6 bases and at J to 9 bases, leaving 15 bases not matched to a gene. The germline gives CDR1 SNHLY, CDR2 FYNNEI. CDR3 length equals 16 residues. The repertoire was sequenced with immunoSEQ multiplex PCR; TCRdb's copy has only in-frame clones and lacks some. The sample shows approximately 160,000 clones, roughly 87% of them seen only once. This sequence originates from an adult in good health. The V gene is TRBV2, the J gene TRBJ2-1; TRBD2 agrees at 9 bases. The material sequenced was peripheral blood, taken on day 0 of AZD1222 vaccination. The CDR3, as DNA: TGTGCCAGCAGAGAGCTCATTGGGACTAGCCCCATTGAGCAGTTCTTC. Encoded protein: CASRELIGTSPIEQFF.